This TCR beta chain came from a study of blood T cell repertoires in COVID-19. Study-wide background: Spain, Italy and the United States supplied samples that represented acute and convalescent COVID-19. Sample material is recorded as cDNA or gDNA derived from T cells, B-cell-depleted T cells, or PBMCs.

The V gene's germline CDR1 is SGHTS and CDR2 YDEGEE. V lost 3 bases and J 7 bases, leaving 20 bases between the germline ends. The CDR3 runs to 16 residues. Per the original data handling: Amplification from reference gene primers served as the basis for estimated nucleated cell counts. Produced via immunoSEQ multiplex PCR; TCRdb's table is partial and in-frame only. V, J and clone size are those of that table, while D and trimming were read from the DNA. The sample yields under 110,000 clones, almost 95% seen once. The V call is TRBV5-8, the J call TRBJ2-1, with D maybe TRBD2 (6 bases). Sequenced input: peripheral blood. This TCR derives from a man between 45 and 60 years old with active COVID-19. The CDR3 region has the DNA TGTGCCAGCAGCTACCCCGGGAGCCTAGCTGGGAATGAGCAGTTCTTC. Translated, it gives CASSYPGSLAGNEQFF.